What follows are 27 T cell receptor beta chains derived from one specimen sequenced in a study of blood T cell repertoires in COVID-19. Sequencing was performed with immunoSEQ multiplex PCR; in TCRdb, only in-frame clones are kept and a portion is missing. The repertoire has roughly 120,000 clones, roughly four fifths of them found once; the top ten carry 6%. Sequenced sample: peripheral blood. Source of these receptors: a man at least 80 years old with COVID-19, enrolled during active disease.

The genes are TRBV10-2 and TRBJ2-7; D gene uncertain. This CDR3 has 13 residues. Germline assignment: CDR1 WSHSY and CDR2 SAAADI. The V end was cut by 1 base, the J end by 0 bases, with 4 bases between. CDR3 bases: TGCGCCAGCAGTGAGTACAACTCCTACGAGCAGTACTTC. Its protein is CASSEYNSYEQYF.

This clone was seen more than once but under ten times. The rearrangement uses TRBV11-2 and TRBJ1-5, with TRBD1 as a possible D gene (5 bases). CDR3 length: 12 residues. Looked up from germline, CDR1 is SGHAT and CDR2 is FQNNGV. Trimming cost V 4 bases and J 11 bases, with 12 bases left between them. CDR3 sequence (DNA): TGTGCCAGCAGCTCGCCCGCGGGGGCCCAGCATTTT. It encodes CASSSPAGAQHF.

This clone was found once. V usage is TRBV18 and J usage is TRBJ2-7, with 8 bases aligning to TRBD1. The V gene's germline CDR1 is KGHSH and CDR2 LQKENI. V was pared by 7 bases and J by 6 bases, with 14 bases of the junction left unmatched. The length of the CDR3 is 15 residues. The CDR3 sequence is CASLPTGASGSEQYF. Written as DNA, the CDR3 is TGTGCCAGCTTACCGACAGGGGCGTCGGGATCCGAGCAGTACTTC.

Written as DNA, the CDR3 is TGTGCCAGTAGTGGGGCGCAGGGGGTAGTAGGCTACACCTTC. Translating it yields CASSGAQGVVGYTF. This chain joins TRBV19 and TRBJ1-2, with 7 bases matching TRBD1. Looked up from germline, CDR1 is LNHDA and CDR2 is SQIVND (reference sequence). There are 14 residues in the CDR3. Trimming removed 5 bases from V and 8 bases from J; junction bases left unmatched: 11. The whole variable domain, filled in from reference TRBV19 and TRBJ1-2, reads DGGITQSPKYLFRKEGQNVTLSCEQNLNHDAMYWYRQDPGQGLRLIYYSQIVNDFQKGDIAEGYSVSREKKESFPLTVTSAQKNPTAFYLCASSGAQGVVGYTFGSGTRLTVV.

A single count supports this clone. This chain joins TRBV3-1 (or the pseudogene TRBV3-2) and TRBJ1-6; weak D call: TRBD1 (5 bases). In germline, CDR1 is LGHDT, CDR2 YNNKEL (reference sequence). CDR3 size: 17 residues. Trimming removed 0 bases from V and 9 bases from J, with 18 bases in between. The CDR3 protein is CASSQDSIQFTGSPLHF. CDR3 sequence (DNA): TGTGCCAGCAGCCAAGATAGTATTCAATTTACAGGTTCACCCCTCCACTTT.

The chain carries TRBV5-5 and TRBJ1-4; 9 bases are shared with TRBD1. V was pared by 1 base and J by 7 bases, with 5 bases of the junction left unmatched. Germline V gene data show CDR1 as SGHKS and CDR2 as YYEKEE (reference sequence). This CDR3 spans 15 amino acids. CDR3 loop: CASSLSTGGFEKLFF. Written as DNA, the CDR3 is TGTGCCAGCAGCTTGAGCACAGGGGGCTTTGAAAAACTGTTTTTT.

The J gene is TRBJ2-3, the V gene TRBV19, with 10 bases lining up with TRBD1. V lost 4 bases and J lost 0; bases outside the gene matches: 7. This CDR3 is 17 amino acids long. Germline V lookup: CDR1 LNHDA, CDR2 SQIVND (reference sequence). In nucleotides, the CDR3 is TGTGCCAGTAGTACCGGGACAGGGGTACCTAGCACAGATACGCAGTATTTT. It is translated as CASSTGTGVPSTDTQYF.

This clone occurred once. The rearrangement links TRBV7-2 to TRBJ1-6, with 7 bases lining up with TRBD1. CDR3 size: 16 residues. Germline loops: CDR1 SGHTA, CDR2 FQGNSA. J was trimmed by 7 bases and V by 0 bases; bases with no gene match: 6. The CDR3 sequence is CASSLARAGGNSPLHF. Here the CDR3 DNA reads TGTGCCAGCAGCTTAGCGCGGGCAGGGGGAAATTCACCCCTCCACTTT.

This clone was counted between two and nine times. DNA of the CDR3: TGTGCCACCAGCAGACACGGGGGGGAGCAGTACTTC. Its translation is CATSRHGGEQYF. The chain carries TRBV15 and TRBJ2-7; TRBD2 matches 7 bases. CDR1 is LNHNV, CDR2 YYDKDF, per germline (reference sequence). The CDR3 is made up of 12 amino acids. V lost 2 bases to trimming and J lost 7 bases; unmatched junction nucleotides: 2.

This chain connects TRBV3-1 (or the pseudogene TRBV3-2) to TRBJ2-3; the D gene is possibly TRBD1 (6 bases). Germline V CDR1 and CDR2: LGHDT, YNNKEL (reference sequence). The CDR3 totals 15 residues. Trimming removed 4 bases at V and 0 bases at J, with 11 bases between. The CDR3 DNA is TGTGCCAGCAGCCCTAGGACAGATAGCACAGATACGCAGTATTTT. Translating it yields CASSPRTDSTDTQYF.

This sequence joins TRBV6-5 and TRBJ1-5; 9 nucleotides agree with TRBD1. Germline V gene lookup returns CDR1 MNHEY and CDR2 SVGAGI. The CDR3 runs 15 residues. The junction had 3 bases not matched to a gene; V was cut back by 6 bases and J by 0 bases. DNA of the CDR3: TGTGCCAGCAGATGGACAGGGGATAGCAATCAGCCCCAGCATTTT. Translated, it gives CASRWTGDSNQPQHF.

The gene calls are TRBV24-1 and TRBJ2-2, with 15 nucleotides matching TRBD2. Trimming at V came to 3 bases and at J to 6 bases, leaving 7 bases not matched to a gene. The CDR3 is 18 residues long. In germline, CDR1 is KGHDR, CDR2 SFDVKD. The CDR3 DNA is TGTGCCACCAGTGATCCCCCTGGACTAGCGGGAGGGTCCGGGGAGCTGTTTTTT. It encodes CATSDPPGLAGGSGELFF.

J is TRBJ1-1 and V is TRBV6-5, with 7 bases fitting TRBD1. Germline CDR1 is MNHEY and CDR2 is SVGAGI. This CDR3 region has 15 residues. J lost 2 bases, V lost 3 bases, and 6 bases had no gene match. The CDR3 loop is CASSYGGTDNTEAFF. The CDR3 region has the DNA TGTGCCAGCAGTTATGGTGGGACAGACAACACTGAAGCTTTCTTT.

This clone was seen a handful of times. The chain joins TRBV9 to TRBJ2-1, with TRBD2 matching over 8 bases. The trim removed 2 bases at V and 5 bases at J, leaving 9 bases unmatched. The CDR3 is made up of 16 amino acids. Germline CDR1 reads SGDLS; CDR2 reads YYNGEE. As DNA, the CDR3 is TGTGCCAGCAGCGTCGTCGGACTAGCTTTGGACAATGAGCAGTTCTTC. This translates into CASSVVGLALDNEQFF.

This clone has just one count. The chain uses TRBV7-8 and TRBJ2-1, with 11 bases identical to TRBD2. The CDR3 sequence is 15 residues long. The germline CDR1 and CDR2 sequences are SGHVS and FQNEAQ. V shed 1 base, J shed 7 bases, and the junction held 3 bases outside the gene matches. DNA of the CDR3: TGTGCCAGCAGCTTAGGACTAGCGGGACGGAATGAGCAGTTCTTC. The encoded protein is CASSLGLAGRNEQFF.

There are a few counts of this clone. The chain links TRBV7-8 to TRBJ2-1, with 10 positions matching TRBD2. J was trimmed by 6 bases and V by 5 bases; bases with no gene match: 13. Germline CDR1 is SGHVS and CDR2 is FQNEAQ. The CDR3 has 17 amino acids. As DNA, the CDR3 is TGTGCCAGCAGCCCGTCCCATCTAGCGGGAGTTTTCAATGAGCAGTTCTTC. Translated: CASSPSHLAGVFNEQFF.

The rearrangement links TRBV10-3 to TRBJ2-7; TRBD1 matches 7 bases. Germline-derived CDR1 and CDR2 are ENHRY and SYGVKD. This CDR3 region has 15 residues. V lost 3 bases and J lost 6; bases outside the gene matches: 11. DNA for the CDR3: TGTGCCATCAGTGAACACAGGGGCCCCTCTAGCGAGCAGTACTTC. Its protein is CAISEHRGPSSEQYF.

This chain joins TRBV20-1 and TRBJ1-1, with D unresolved. The V gene lost 6 bases and the J gene lost 9 bases, with 11 bases spanning the gap. The germline gives CDR1 DFQATT, CDR2 SNEGSKA (reference sequence). The CDR3 is made up of 10 amino acids. The CDR3 coding sequence is TGCAGTGCGCCGGAGGTAAAAGCTTTCTTT. Amino acids: CSAPEVKAFF.

This clone is labeled medium-sized. J is TRBJ2-2 and V is TRBV14; 14 bases are shared with TRBD2. CDR1 and CDR2 (germline): SGHDN, FVKESK. This CDR3 region has 17 residues. With V trimmed by 5 bases and J by 2 bases, 4 bases remained unmatched. CDR3 DNA sequence: TGTGCCAGCAGCACCGGGACTAGCGGGAGTAACACCGGGGAGCTGTTTTTT. Amino acids: CASSTGTSGSNTGELFF.

This clone has a handful of counts. V is TRBV29-1 and J is TRBJ1-1; TRBD1 is a possible D gene (5 bases). V was shortened by 4 bases and J by 3 bases, with 18 bases between the two germline ends. This CDR3 comprises 15 residues. CDR1 is SQVTM and CDR2 is ANQGSEA in the germline V gene. The CDR3 here is CSVVPVLAGDTEAFF. DNA for the CDR3: TGCAGCGTTGTTCCCGTTCTAGCGGGGGACACTGAAGCTTTCTTT.

The chain couples TRBV3-1 (or the pseudogene TRBV3-2) to TRBJ2-1; 9 nucleotides match TRBD2. The CDR3 totals 16 residues. The germline V gene encodes CDR1 LGHDT and CDR2 YNNKEL (reference sequence). V was clipped by 3 bases and J by 6 bases; unmatched bases: 9. Here the CDR3 reads CASSQFGLARSNEQFF. The DNA for the CDR3 is TGTGCCAGCAGCCAGTTCGGACTAGCGCGAAGCAATGAGCAGTTCTTC.

Only a few counts were recorded for this clone. J is TRBJ2-7 and V is TRBV4-1, with D possibly being TRBD2 (5 bases). Between the trimmed V and J ends, which lost 1 base and 6 bases, there was a span of 13 bases. The CDR3 contains 14 residues. The germline V gene has CDR1 MGHRA and CDR2 YSYEKL. The CDR3 nucleotides are TGCGCCAGCAGCCAAGCGACTAACTCAGGCGAGCAGTACTTC. Translated: CASSQATNSGEQYF.

Here the CDR3 reads CASSPDRLAGGPETQYF. The CDR3 DNA follows: TGTGCCAGCAGCCCCGATCGACTAGCGGGAGGCCCAGAGACCCAGTACTTC. The chain carries TRBV7-9 and TRBJ2-5; 13 bases map to TRBD2. Trimming took 5 bases from V and 4 from J; bases not matched to a gene: 10. Germline V gene data show CDR1 as SEHNR and CDR2 as FQNEAQ (reference sequence). The CDR3 length is 17 residues.

This clone showed up just a few times. The V gene is TRBV14, the J gene TRBJ1-5; perhaps TRBD1 as D (5 bases). CDR3 length equals 17 residues. V lost 6 bases and J 0 bases, leaving 18 bases between the germline ends. Per the germline V gene, CDR1 is SGHDN and CDR2 is FVKESK. DNA for the CDR3: TGTGCCAGCAGGCCTGTGGGCGGGGCTTATAGCAATCAGCCCCAGCATTTT. It yields the protein CASRPVGGAYSNQPQHF.

This rearrangement joins TRBV27 to TRBJ2-7, with 10 bases fitting TRBD2. The CDR3 sequence is 18 residues long. CDR1 is MNHEY, CDR2 SMNVEV, per germline (reference sequence). The J segment lost 2 bases and the V segment lost 10 bases, leaving 20 bases of the junction unmatched. Here the CDR3 reads CATQNGAGWTSGTYEQYF. CDR3 coding DNA: TGTGCCACCCAGAACGGGGCAGGGTGGACTAGCGGCACCTACGAGCAGTACTTC.

The chain carries TRBV6-5 and TRBJ2-5, with a tentative D call TRBD2 (7 bases). The V gene lost 0 bases and the J gene lost 5 bases, with 16 bases spanning the gap. CDR1 and CDR2 from the germline V gene are MNHEY and SVGAGI. The CDR3 is 16 amino acids. CDR3 nucleotides: TGTGCCAGCAGTTACTCGTGGGCAGGGGAGGGTGAGACCCAGTACTTC. Amino acid sequence: CASSYSWAGEGETQYF.

The chain joins TRBV7-9 to TRBJ2-7; 7 nucleotides match TRBD2. Per germline, CDR1 SEHNR and CDR2 FQNEAQ (reference sequence). V lost 6 bases, J lost 4 bases, and 3 bases stayed unmatched. This CDR3 is built from 12 residues. CDR3 nucleotides: TGTGCCAGCAGGCGCGGGAGTTACGAGCAGTACTTC. Translation: CASRRGSYEQYF.